These 32 T cell receptor beta chains came from one sample sequenced in a study of T cell repertoires in cytomegalovirus infection (dated by TCRdb to the late 2010s). Their specific antigens are unknown. TCRdb names Illumina HiSeq 1500 as the instrument used. The public reads were run again by TCRdb, first through fastp at Q25 and then through MiXCR, and only productive beta chains were kept. Identical CDR3 protein sequences are pooled into one entry, listed with their most common genes and DNA. The sample profile shows about 130,000 distinct CDR3 sequences; 20% to 30% of them were found once. 34% of the sample belongs to the ten largest clones. The sequencing sample was made of PBMCs, sequenced either directly or after in vitro stimulation (not recorded which). The receptor set was obtained from a human donor in good health (CMV status not recorded). Some clones in this sample may be carry-over from other donors' samples.

The CDR3: CASSSDRDKEKLFF. The CDR3 nucleotides read TGCGCCAGCAGCAGCGACCGGGACAAAGAAAAACTGTTTTTT. The chain carries TRBV5-1 and TRBJ1-4; a weak D match, TRBD1 (6 bases). The CDR3 consists of 14 residues. Trimming stripped 4 bases from V and 8 bases from J, with 15 bases between. Germline V CDR1 and CDR2: SGHRS, YFSETQ. The full variable domain, its missing parts supplied by reference TRBV5-1 and TRBJ1-4, is KAGVTQTPRYLIKTRGQQVTLSCSPISGHRSVSWYQQTPGQGLQFLFEYFSETQRNKGNFPGRFSGRQFSNSRSEMNVSTLELGDSALYLCASSSDRDKEKLFFGSGTQLSVL.

This clonotype was detected many times. This chain connects TRBV6-1 to TRBJ1-3; TRBD1 is a possible D gene (6 bases). V lost 5 bases, J lost 1 base, and 12 bases lay in between. Germline-derived CDR1 and CDR2 are MNHNS and SASEGT. The CDR3 extends over 15 amino acids. CDR3 nucleotide sequence: TGTGCCAGCAGTCATACAGGGAAATCTGGAAACACCATATATTTT. Amino acids: CASSHTGKSGNTIYF.

Only a few counts were recorded for this clonotype. The rearrangement joins TRBV5-1 to TRBJ1-2; D gene ambiguous. Trimming took off 5 bases at V and 0 bases at J, with 11 bases between the two ends. The CDR3 contains 14 residues. CDR1 SGHRS and CDR2 YFSETQ come from the germline V gene. DNA for the CDR3: TGCGCCAGCAGGGAACCTCCAGCTAACTATGGCTACACCTTC. Its translation is CASREPPANYGYTF. The whole variable domain, remainder taken from reference TRBV5-1 and TRBJ1-2, is KAGVTQTPRYLIKTRGQQVTLSCSPISGHRSVSWYQQTPGQGLQFLFEYFSETQRNKGNFPGRFSGRQFSNSRSEMNVSTLELGDSALYLCASREPPANYGYTFGSGTRLTVV.

The chain recombines TRBV29-1 with TRBJ2-1; 10 bases line up with TRBD2. Germline V lookup: CDR1 SQVTM, CDR2 ANQGSEA. The CDR3 extends over 16 amino acids. With 5 bases clipped from V and 0 bases from J, the junction kept 7 bases outside the gene matches. The CDR3 region is CSVYLAGELSYNEQFF. CDR3 in DNA: TGCAGCGTTTACCTAGCGGGAGAACTCTCCTACAATGAGCAGTTCTTC.

This clonotype was seen only a few times. V gene TRBV6-6 combines with J gene TRBJ2-1; TRBD2 might be the D (6 bases). Germline assignment: CDR1 MNHNY and CDR2 SVGAGI (reference sequence). The CDR3 has 14 amino acids. Trimming took off 6 bases at V and 4 bases at J, with 13 bases between the two ends. The chain's CDR3 is CASRGGTFYNEQFF. In DNA, the CDR3 is TGTGCCAGCAGGGGGGGTACGTTTTACAATGAGCAGTTCTTC.

The V and J genes are TRBV28 and TRBJ1-2; possibly TRBD1 for D (5 bases). Trimming removed 3 bases at V and 3 bases at J, with 11 bases between. CDR1 and CDR2 from the germline V gene are MDHEN and SYDVKM. The CDR3 has 14 residues. The CDR3: CASSFSGFDYGYTF. In DNA form, the CDR3 reads TGTGCCAGCAGTTTCTCAGGGTTTGACTATGGCTACACCTTC.

The CDR3 protein is CASSPAYSNQPQHF. The CDR3 nucleotides are TGTGCCAGCAGCCCAGCTTATAGCAATCAGCCCCAGCATTTT. This sequence joins TRBV28 and TRBJ1-5; D is ambiguous. Germline lookup yields CDR1 MDHEN and CDR2 SYDVKM. The CDR3 is 14 residues long. Trimming removed 6 bases from V and 0 bases from J, with 9 bases in between.

This clonotype was recorded a few times. The V call is TRBV24-1, the J call TRBJ2-2; 7 positions agree with TRBD1. CDR3 length equals 13 residues. CDR1 is KGHDR, CDR2 SFDVKD, per germline. V shed 10 bases, J shed 0 bases, and the junction held 1 base outside the gene matches. Here the CDR3 reads CATGTANTGELFF. The CDR3 nucleotides are TGTGCCACGGGGACAGCGAACACCGGGGAGCTGTTTTTT.

V is TRBV7-3 and J is TRBJ1-1, with 9 bases fitting TRBD1. Germline assignment: CDR1 SGHTA and CDR2 FQGTGA. J lost 1 base, V lost 5 bases, and 2 bases had no gene match. CDR3 length: 14 residues. Here the CDR3 DNA reads TGTGCCAGCAGCGGACAGGGGAAGAACACTGAAGCTTTCTTT. Its protein is CASSGQGKNTEAFF.

This clonotype was observed at least ten times. This rearrangement joins TRBV7-2 to TRBJ2-1, with D unclear. Germline V gene lookup returns CDR1 SGHTA and CDR2 FQGNSA. This CDR3 has 13 amino acids. V was shortened by 3 bases and J by 5 bases, with 8 bases between the two germline ends. The CDR3 region has the DNA TGTGCCAGCAGCTTGGGTCTCCACAATGAGCAGTTCTTC. It translates to CASSLGLHNEQFF.

This clonotype was seen more than once but under ten times. The rearrangement joins TRBV6-5 to TRBJ2-5, with 8 bases lining up with TRBD1. The V and J ends lost 1 base and 5 bases, in that order; junction bases with no gene match: 6. The CDR3 is made up of 15 amino acids. Germline V gene data show CDR1 as MNHEY and CDR2 as SVGAGI. CDR3 loop: CASSYFGQGGETQYF. As DNA, the CDR3 is TGTGCCAGCAGTTACTTCGGACAGGGTGGGGAGACCCAGTACTTC.

This clonotype was observed a handful of times. This sequence joins TRBV28 and TRBJ2-7; D is possibly TRBD1 or TRBD2 (5 bases each). The CDR3 runs 16 residues. V lost 6 bases, J lost 2 bases, and 20 bases lay in between. Germline CDR1 reads MDHEN; CDR2 reads SYDVKM. The CDR3 sequence: CASRHTRGTYTYEQYF. CDR3 nucleotides: TGTGCCAGCAGGCATACTCGTGGGACGTACACCTACGAGCAGTACTTC.

The chain is built from TRBV28 and TRBJ2-1; the D gene is possibly TRBD1 (6 bases). The CDR3 consists of 16 residues. CDR1 and CDR2 from the germline V gene are MDHEN and SYDVKM. Trimming took 3 bases from V and 4 from J, leaving 16 bases between them. CDR3 loop: CASSFLRGGPYNEQFF. The CDR3 DNA follows: TGTGCCAGCAGTTTCCTCAGAGGGGGACCTTACAATGAGCAGTTCTTC. The whole variable domain, remainder taken from reference TRBV28 and TRBJ2-1, is DVKVTQSSRYLVKRTGEKVFLECVQDMDHENMFWYRQDPGLGLRLIYFSYDVKMKEKGDIPEGYSVSREKKERFSLILESASTNQTSMYLCASSFLRGGPYNEQFFGPGTRLTVL.

The gene calls are TRBV25-1 and TRBJ1-1; D unresolved. Trimming shortened V by 2 bases and J by 1 base, and 8 bases separated the two germline ends. Germline V gives CDR1 MGHDK, CDR2 SYGVNS. This CDR3 region has 14 residues. DNA for the CDR3: TGTGCCAGCAGTGAACAAGGAACGAACACTGAAGCTTTCTTT. Translation gives CASSEQGTNTEAFF.

The chain joins TRBV7-9 to TRBJ1-2, with TRBD1 matching over 10 bases. J lost 10 bases, V lost 5 bases, and 13 bases had no gene match. The CDR3 loop spans 15 amino acids. CDR1 SEHNR and CDR2 FQNEAQ come from the germline V gene (reference sequence). CDR3 residues: CASSLRQGARRSYTF. CDR3 nucleotide sequence: TGTGCCAGCAGCCTACGACAGGGGGCGCGAAGATCCTACACCTTC.

This rearrangement joins TRBV6-5 to TRBJ2-2, with 8 bases lining up with TRBD2. CDR3 size: 19 residues. V lost 2 bases, J lost 3 bases, and 14 bases stayed unmatched. The germline V gene has CDR1 MNHEY and CDR2 SVGAGI. CDR3 sequence (DNA): TGTGCCAGCAGTTACCCCACCACCGGGACTAGTTACCACACCGGGGAGCTGTTTTTT. It encodes CASSYPTTGTSYHTGELFF.

This clonotype came up a few times. V usage is TRBV28 and J usage is TRBJ1-2; D is uncertain. The CDR3 is 13 residues long. V was pared by 3 bases and J by 7 bases, with 12 bases between. CDR1 and CDR2 (germline): MDHEN, SYDVKM. The CDR3 loop is CASSFFSGAGYTF. The CDR3 DNA reads as TGTGCCAGCAGTTTTTTTTCGGGAGCTGGCTACACCTTC.

In its sample, this clonotype was seen a few times. V usage is TRBV7-9 and J usage is TRBJ2-7; 9 bases are a match to TRBD2. Germline assignment: CDR1 SEHNR and CDR2 FQNEAQ (reference sequence). The CDR3 is 15 amino acids. V shed 1 base and J 6 bases; nucleotides not matched to a gene: 7. As DNA, the CDR3 is TGTGCCAGCAGCTTAGGAGCGGGAGGTGCCCGCGAGCAGTACTTC. It encodes CASSLGAGGAREQYF.

This clonotype is medium-sized within its sample. V usage is TRBV27 and J usage is TRBJ2-1, with D unclear. From germline, CDR1 is MNHEY and CDR2 SMNVEV (reference sequence). This CDR3 comprises 14 residues. The V end was cut by 4 bases, the J end by 2 bases, with 9 bases between. CDR3: CASSWVSTYNEQFF. DNA for the CDR3: TGTGCCAGCAGTTGGGTTAGTACCTACAATGAGCAGTTCTTC.

There are a few counts of this clonotype. The chain couples TRBV6-1 to TRBJ1-1, with D possibly TRBD1 on 6 matching bases. This CDR3 is built from 16 residues. Germline values: CDR1 MNHNS, CDR2 SASEGT. V lost 7 bases to trimming and J lost 3 bases, with 21 bases between them. CDR3 in DNA: TGTGCCAGCATGGGGGCAGGGAGGCTCTCCCACACTGAAGCTTTCTTT. Its protein is CASMGAGRLSHTEAFF.

The rearrangement joins TRBV27 to TRBJ2-1, with TRBD2 matching over 7 bases. Germline CDR1 reads MNHEY; CDR2 reads SMNVEV (reference sequence). V lost 5 bases and J lost 5; bases outside the gene matches: 15. CDR3 size: 17 residues. This chain's CDR3 is CASSVLQPAGVDNEQFF. DNA of the CDR3: TGTGCCAGCAGTGTACTTCAACCGGCGGGGGTTGACAATGAGCAGTTCTTC.

This clonotype was counted many times. This chain joins TRBV11-2 and TRBJ1-2; no firm D call. The CDR3 runs to 11 residues. CDR1 is SGHAT, CDR2 FQNNGV, per germline. V lost 5 bases to trimming and J lost 7 bases, with 8 bases between them. CDR3 bases: TGTGCCAGCAGCCCGCAGCTTGGCTACACCTTC. Its translation is CASSPQLGYTF.

This clonotype was seen only a few times. This chain joins TRBV10-3 and TRBJ2-7; 11 bases match TRBD2. J was trimmed by 4 bases and V by 6 bases; bases with no gene match: 2. The CDR3 runs 13 residues. The V gene's germline CDR1 is ENHRY and CDR2 SYGVKD. CDR3 in amino acids: CAIRGTSGYEQYV. In nucleotides, the CDR3 is TGTGCCATCAGGGGGACTAGCGGTTACGAGCAGTACGTC.

This chain links TRBV2 with TRBJ1-1; D ambiguous. This CDR3 region has 10 residues. Germline V gene sequence: CDR1 SNHLY, CDR2 FYNNEI. V was trimmed by 8 bases and J by 10 bases, leaving 11 bases between them. The CDR3 reads CASAVEAAFF. For the CDR3, the DNA is TGTGCCAGCGCCGTAGAGGCAGCTTTCTTT. Using reference TRBV2 and TRBJ1-1 for the parts outside the CDR3, the full variable domain is EPEVTQTPSHQVTQMGQEVILRCVPISNHLYFYWYRQILGQKVEFLVSFYNNEISEKSEIFDDQFSVERPDGSNFTLKIRSTKLEDSAMYFCASAVEAAFFGQGTRLTVV.

The chain is built from TRBV6-1 and TRBJ2-3, with 9 positions matching TRBD1. The V gene end was trimmed by 1 base and the J gene end by 10 bases; junction bases not matched to a gene: 9. CDR1 MNHNS and CDR2 SASEGT come from the germline V gene. This CDR3 is built from 15 residues. CDR3 DNA sequence: TGTGCCAGCAGTGAAGATTCCGGGACAGGGAATCCGCAGTATTTT. It translates to CASSEDSGTGNPQYF.

The chain uses TRBV7-9 and TRBJ1-2; D remains unclear. The V and J ends lost 1 base and 5 bases respectively, with 5 bases between them. The CDR3 contains 12 residues. Germline CDR1 reads SEHNR; CDR2 reads FQNEAQ (reference sequence). CDR3: CASSLEEYGYTF. Here the CDR3 DNA reads TGTGCCAGCAGCTTAGAGGAGTATGGCTACACCTTC.

CDR3 bases: TGTGCCAGCAGTACCTACAATGAGCAGTTCTTC. This codes for CASSTYNEQFF. This chain links TRBV28 with TRBJ2-1; no clear D. The ends were cut back, 5 bases at V and 2 bases at J, with 1 base in the middle. The CDR3 has 11 residues. Looked up from germline, CDR1 is MDHEN and CDR2 is SYDVKM.

In this sample, this clonotype turned up once. The chain couples TRBV2 to TRBJ1-5; D possibly corresponds to TRBD1 (5 bases). The CDR3 has 14 amino acids. The germline CDR1 and CDR2 sequences are SNHLY and FYNNEI. The ends were cut back, 4 bases at V and 1 base at J, with 8 bases in the middle. The CDR3 nucleotides are TGTGCCAGCAGTGCGGGGGGAAGCAATCAGCCCCAGCATTTT. It encodes CASSAGGSNQPQHF.

The chain combines TRBV20-1 with TRBJ1-2; TRBD1 matches 10 bases. V lost 6 bases, J lost 7 bases, and 8 bases stayed unmatched. Germline assignment: CDR1 DFQATT and CDR2 SNEGSKA (reference sequence). This CDR3 is 13 amino acids long. The CDR3 DNA follows: TGCAGTGCCCGGGACAGGGGTGGCGGTGGCTACACCTTC. Amino acid sequence: CSARDRGGGGYTF.

The rearrangement uses TRBV12-3 or TRBV12-4 and TRBJ2-1; D gene ambiguous. The CDR3 contains 11 residues. V lost 3 bases and J 10 bases, leaving 7 bases between the germline ends. CDR3 in amino acids: CASSFYGEQFF. CDR3 sequence (DNA): TGTGCCAGCAGTTTCTATGGGGAGCAGTTCTTC.

The V call is TRBV29-1, the J call TRBJ1-5, with 7 bases lining up with TRBD1. In germline, CDR1 is SQVTM, CDR2 ANQGSEA. CDR3 size: 16 residues. The junction had 11 bases not matched to a gene; V was cut back by 4 bases and J by 2 bases. This CDR3 is CSVGEAGGAGNQPQHF. The CDR3 DNA reads as TGCAGCGTTGGAGAGGCAGGGGGAGCGGGCAATCAGCCCCAGCATTTT.

This clonotype was seen more than once but under ten times. The chain is built from TRBV6-1 and TRBJ2-2; D is possibly TRBD1 (6 bases). Germline CDR1 is MNHNS and CDR2 is SASEGT. The CDR3 runs 14 residues. V was trimmed by 6 bases and J by 4 bases, leaving 12 bases between them. The CDR3 loop is CASRKDSFTGELFF. The CDR3 coding sequence is TGTGCCAGCAGGAAGGACAGCTTCACCGGGGAGCTGTTTTTT.